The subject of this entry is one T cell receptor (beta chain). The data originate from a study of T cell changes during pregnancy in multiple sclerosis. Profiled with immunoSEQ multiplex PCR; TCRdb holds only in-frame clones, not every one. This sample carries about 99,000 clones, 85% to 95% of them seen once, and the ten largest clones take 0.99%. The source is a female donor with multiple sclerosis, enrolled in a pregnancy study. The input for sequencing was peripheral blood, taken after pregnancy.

As DNA, the CDR3 is TGTGCCTGGAGGGGAGAAAGCTCTGGAAACACCATATATTTT. Translated, it gives CAWRGESSGNTIYF. The V and J genes are TRBV30 and TRBJ1-3, with unresolved D. Per germline, CDR1 GTSNPN and CDR2 SVGIG (reference sequence). The CDR3 totals 14 residues. V lost 3 bases, J lost 0 bases, and 9 bases lay in between.